This T cell receptor (beta chain) is drawn from a study of T cell repertoires in cytomegalovirus infection. Across the whole study: The public TCR beta signatures pointed to both CMV infection and matching HLA type. Study-level points and caveats: Across the ex vivo response, the dominant clonotypes were HLA-C-restricted CMV-specific TCR beta clonotypes. CMV carriers with the relevant HLA were identified by cumulative public TCR beta family frequency.

Each CDR3 protein gets one entry after TCRdb re-called the reads with MiXCR. The table lists some 240,000 distinct CDR3 sequences, about a sixth of them singletons. Concerning this clonotype: Its antigen remains unknown.

Germline CDR1 and CDR2: MNHEY and SMNVEV (reference sequence). The CDR3 totals 15 residues. Trimming took 0 bases from V and 5 from J; bases not matched to a gene: 6. V is TRBV27 and J is TRBJ2-7; 8 nucleotides agree with TRBD1. The clonotype was recovered from a human donor in good health (CMV status not recorded). Some clones in this sample may be carry-over from other donors' samples. The sample consisted of CD8+ T cells from PBMCs. The CDR3 DNA is TGTGCCAGCAGTTTATCTAGGACAGGGATAAACGAGCAGTACTTC. Its protein product is CASSLSRTGINEQYF.